Listed below are T cell receptor beta chains from one sample, sequenced in a study of early T cells in non-severe SARS-CoV-2 infection. TCRdb re-derived calls from the 5' RACE reads in MiXCR, one entry per CDR3 protein. The sample includes fewer than 100,000 distinct CDR3 sequences, roughly 13% of them seen just once. The sequenced sample was whole blood. Receptors were obtained from an adult who was a healthcare worker with PCR-confirmed SARS-CoV-2 infection or an uninfected control (not recorded which). CDR3s include the opening cysteine and the closing phenylalanine or tryptophan.

J gene | V gene | CDR3 protein
TRBJ1-1 | TRBV10-3 | CAIRGDALNTEAFF
TRBJ2-5 | TRBV29-1 | CSVVTGGAETQYF
TRBJ2-7 | TRBV28 | CASSSGSEPHEQYF
TRBJ2-2 | TRBV3-1 | CASREGPNTGELFF
TRBJ2-4 | TRBV11-3 | CASSLVWTGEDNIQYF
TRBJ1-1 | TRBV7-9 | CASSSLDRNTEAFF
TRBJ1-5 | TRBV7-2 | CASSLGAGARQPQHF
TRBJ1-5 | TRBV18 | CASSPSPPQGSNQPQHF
TRBJ2-2 | TRBV12-3/TRBV12-4 | CASSRTGRVNTGELFF
TRBJ1-5 | TRBV24-1 | CATMGQGDNQPQHF
TRBJ2-1 | TRBV4-1 | CASSLPGTGDDEQFF
TRBJ2-7 | TRBV7-2 | CASSLERGGSYEQYF
TRBJ2-7 | TRBV2 | CATRQGETLTYEQYF
TRBJ1-2 | TRBV20-1 | CSASSSSTGHGYTF
TRBJ1-2 | TRBV5-1 | CASSWDPGQGSYGYTF
TRBJ1-1 | TRBV18 | CASSPGGLITEAFF
TRBJ1-1 | TRBV6-6 | CASRKQGRDTEAFF
TRBJ2-3 | TRBV11-1 | CASSFEGTGPDTQYF
TRBJ1-1 | TRBV12-3/TRBV12-4 | CASTRGGWAEAFF
TRBJ2-4 | TRBV20-1 | CSASGSSAKNIQYF
TRBJ2-2 | TRBV18 | CASSPPSRPRGGELFF
TRBJ1-4 | TRBV7-2 | CASSLGDRGREKLFF
TRBJ2-1 | TRBV27 | CASSPLAGGLLNEQFF
TRBJ2-7 | TRBV6-1 | CASSEAGTGREQYF
TRBJ2-1 | TRBV29-1 | CSVTASNSYNEQFF
TRBJ2-5 | TRBV20-1 | CSASSLAWGETQYF
TRBJ1-1 | TRBV7-2 | CASSLMWQVNAEAFF
TRBJ2-7 | TRBV5-6 | CASSLGSGGAYEQYF
TRBJ2-1 | TRBV28 | CASSGPYNEQFF
TRBJ1-1 | TRBV20-1 | CSARERSQEAFF
TRBJ2-7 | TRBV6-1 | CASSEAGRAEEQYF
TRBJ1-1 | TRBV29-1 | CSVVRGRDTEAFF
TRBJ2-3 | TRBV6-2/TRBV6-3 | CASSYSAGLAGEDTQYF
TRBJ2-1 | TRBV24-1 | CATSDPYGQVEQFF
TRBJ1-1 | TRBV20-1 | CSARNRGGARTEAFF